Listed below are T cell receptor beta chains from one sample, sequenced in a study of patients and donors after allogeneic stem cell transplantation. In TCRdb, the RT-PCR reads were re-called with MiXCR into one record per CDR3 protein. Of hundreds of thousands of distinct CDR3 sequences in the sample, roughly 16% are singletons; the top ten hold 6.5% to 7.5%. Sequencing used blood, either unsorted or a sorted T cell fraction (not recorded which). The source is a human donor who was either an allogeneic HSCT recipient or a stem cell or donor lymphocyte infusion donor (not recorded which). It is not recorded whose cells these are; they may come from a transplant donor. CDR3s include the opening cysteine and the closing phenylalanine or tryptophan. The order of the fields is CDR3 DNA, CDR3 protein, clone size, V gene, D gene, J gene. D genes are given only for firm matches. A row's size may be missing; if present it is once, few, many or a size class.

DNA: TGCGCCAGCACTATGAGGGCAGACCCTAATGAAAAACTGTTTTTT; CDR3: CASTMRADPNEKLFF; size: NA; V: TRBV5-1; D: NA; J: TRBJ1-4
DNA: TGTGCCAGCACCCCCGGTGGGGGGAGAACCGGGGAGCTGTTTTTT; CDR3: CASTPGGGRTGELFF; size: few; V: TRBV7-9; D: NA; J: TRBJ2-2
DNA: TGTGCCAGCAGTTACCCCCGCGACTCTGGGGCCAACGTCCTGACTTTC; CDR3: CASSYPRDSGANVLTF; size: few; V: TRBV6-5; D: NA; J: TRBJ2-6
DNA: TGCAGTGCTAGACAGGGGGGGGCCGGGGAGCTGTTTTTT; CDR3: CSARQGGAGELFF; size: NA; V: TRBV20-1; D: NA; J: TRBJ2-2
DNA: TGTGCCAGCAGCTTGAGGATGGAGGGGTTACAAGAGACCCAGTACTTC; CDR3: CASSLRMEGLQETQYF; size: NA; V: TRBV5-5; D: NA; J: TRBJ2-5
DNA: TGCGCCAGCAGCCAAGGGCAGGAACGGAATCAGCCCCAGCATTTT; CDR3: CASSQGQERNQPQHF; size: NA; V: TRBV4-3; D: NA; J: TRBJ1-5
DNA: TGTGCCAGCAGTTATGCACAGGGGGACGGGGATACGCAGTATTTT; CDR3: CASSYAQGDGDTQYF; size: NA; V: TRBV6-5; D: TRBD1; J: TRBJ2-3
DNA: TGTGCCAGCAGCCCCCCGGGACTAGCCAACGGTGAGCAGTTCTTC; CDR3: CASSPPGLANGEQFF; size: few; V: TRBV11-1; D: TRBD2; J: TRBJ2-1
DNA: TGTGCCAGCAAGTGGGGAGGCACCGGGGAGCTGTTTTTT; CDR3: CASKWGGTGELFF; size: NA; V: TRBV7-2; D: NA; J: TRBJ2-2
DNA: TGTGCCAGCAGCTTAGTCGGCAGGACTACCTACGAGCAGTACTTC; CDR3: CASSLVGRTTYEQYF; size: NA; V: TRBV7-9; D: NA; J: TRBJ2-7
DNA: TGCAGCGTCCCGGGGGTCGGCGAGCAGTTCTTC; CDR3: CSVPGVGEQFF; size: once; V: TRBV29-1; D: NA; J: TRBJ2-1
DNA: TGCAGTGCTAGCGGCGGGTCGAACACTGAAGCTTTCTTT; CDR3: CSASGGSNTEAFF; size: NA; V: TRBV20-1; D: NA; J: TRBJ1-1
DNA: TGTGCCAGCAGTTACTGGACGGGACAGCCCCAGCATTTT; CDR3: CASSYWTGQPQHF; size: NA; V: TRBV6-2/TRBV6-3; D: NA; J: TRBJ1-5
DNA: TGTGCCAGCAGTTACGGGAGCGGGTCCCACTCCTACGAGCAGCACTTC; CDR3: CASSYGSGSHSYEQHF; size: NA; V: TRBV6-5; D: NA; J: TRBJ2-7
DNA: TGTGCCAGCAGCCACATAGCGGACTCCTACAATGAGCAGTTCTTC; CDR3: CASSHIADSYNEQFF; size: NA; V: TRBV3-1; D: NA; J: TRBJ2-1
DNA: TGCGCCAGCAGCGACGAGGGGGCTCAGACCCAGTACTTC; CDR3: CASSDEGAQTQYF; size: NA; V: TRBV5-1; D: TRBD1; J: TRBJ2-5
DNA: TGTGCCAGCAGCTTATGGGGGGATCAGCCCCAGCATTTT; CDR3: CASSLWGDQPQHF; size: NA; V: TRBV7-9; D: NA; J: TRBJ1-5
DNA: TGCGCCAGCAGCTCGGGAGGAAGCGCCTATAATTCACCCCTCCACTTT; CDR3: CASSSGGSAYNSPLHF; size: NA; V: TRBV5-1; D: NA; J: TRBJ1-6
DNA: TGTGCCATCAGCCGGACTAGCGGGAGTGGCTACGAGCAGTACTTC; CDR3: CAISRTSGSGYEQYF; size: few; V: TRBV10-3; D: TRBD2; J: TRBJ2-7
DNA: TGTGCCAGCAGTTACCTCCCGACGAGGAACTATGGCTACACCTTC; CDR3: CASSYLPTRNYGYTF; size: NA; V: TRBV6-5; D: NA; J: TRBJ1-2
DNA: TGTGCCAGCAGCTTGATCGGAGGCCAGCCCCAGCATTTT; CDR3: CASSLIGGQPQHF; size: few; V: TRBV5-6; D: NA; J: TRBJ1-5
DNA: TGTGCCAGCTCACCGCGGCGGATCTCCTACGAGCAGTACTTC; CDR3: CASSPRRISYEQYF; size: NA; V: TRBV18; D: NA; J: TRBJ2-7
DNA: TGTGCCAGCAGCCACAGGGGTGGAAACACCATATATTTT; CDR3: CASSHRGGNTIYF; size: NA; V: TRBV3-1; D: NA; J: TRBJ1-3
DNA: TGTGCCACTACTAGCGGCTCCTACAATGAGCAGTTCTTC; CDR3: CATTSGSYNEQFF; size: few; V: TRBV10-3; D: TRBD2; J: TRBJ2-1
DNA: TGTGCCAGCAGACCTAGGGCAGGAGGCGGCTACACCTTC; CDR3: CASRPRAGGGYTF; size: NA; V: TRBV6-1; D: NA; J: TRBJ1-2
DNA: TGTGCCAGCAGCCTCTGGCCCAGGGGGCAGTTCTTC; CDR3: CASSLWPRGQFF; size: few; V: TRBV6-1; D: NA; J: TRBJ2-1
DNA: TGTGCCTCCTCATACAAGGGCGGTGAAGCTTTCTTT; CDR3: CASSYKGGEAFF; size: few; V: TRBV27; D: NA; J: TRBJ1-1
DNA: TGTGCCAGCAGCCGGGGACCCCAGCCGAACACCATATATTTT; CDR3: CASSRGPQPNTIYF; size: NA; V: TRBV9; D: NA; J: TRBJ1-3
DNA: TGTGCCAGTAGTGGCTGGCAGCAGAACACTGAAGCTTTCTTT; CDR3: CASSGWQQNTEAFF; size: NA; V: TRBV19; D: NA; J: TRBJ1-1
DNA: TGCAGCGTTGTTGGGACTGCCTCCTACAATGAGCAGTTCTTC; CDR3: CSVVGTASYNEQFF; size: few; V: TRBV29-1; D: NA; J: TRBJ2-1
DNA: TGTGCCAGCAGTGCGCAGACCCAGTACTTC; CDR3: CASSAQTQYF; size: few; V: TRBV7-8; D: NA; J: TRBJ2-5
DNA: TGTGCCAGCAGCTTAAGACAGGGGGCCGAGGGCTACACCTTC; CDR3: CASSLRQGAEGYTF; size: few; V: TRBV7-3; D: TRBD1; J: TRBJ1-2
DNA: TGCAGCGTTGGGTACAGGGGGGGGAACTACGAGCAGTACTTC; CDR3: CSVGYRGGNYEQYF; size: NA; V: TRBV29-1; D: NA; J: TRBJ2-7
DNA: TGCAGTTATACGGAGGGCACTGAAGCTTTCTTT; CDR3: CSYTEGTEAFF; size: few; V: TRBV20-1; D: NA; J: TRBJ1-1
DNA: TGTGCCAGCAGCTCCCGAACCGGCGGTAATTCACCCCTCCACTTT; CDR3: CASSSRTGGNSPLHF; size: NA; V: TRBV7-2; D: NA; J: TRBJ1-6
DNA: TGTGCCACCTCGGACAGGGCGGGCGAGACCCAGTACTTC; CDR3: CATSDRAGETQYF; size: few; V: TRBV12-3/TRBV12-4; D: TRBD1; J: TRBJ2-5
DNA: TGTGCCAGCAGTGAATACAGTCCGAACACCGGGGAGCTGTTTTTT; CDR3: CASSEYSPNTGELFF; size: NA; V: TRBV25-1; D: NA; J: TRBJ2-2
DNA: TGCGCCAGCAGCTTGGCCGAGAGGCATGAGCAGTTCTTC; CDR3: CASSLAERHEQFF; size: NA; V: TRBV5-1; D: NA; J: TRBJ2-1
DNA: TGTGCCAGCAGCTTAATAGGGGGACCTTTGAATGAGCAGTTCTTC; CDR3: CASSLIGGPLNEQFF; size: few; V: TRBV7-3; D: NA; J: TRBJ2-1
DNA: TGTGCCAGCAGCTTAAATCAGGGACTTGAAGCTTTCTTT; CDR3: CASSLNQGLEAFF; size: many; V: TRBV7-8; D: NA; J: TRBJ1-1
DNA: TGTGCCAGCAGGACGGAAGGGTGGAATTCACCCCTCCACTTT; CDR3: CASRTEGWNSPLHF; size: few; V: TRBV6-2/TRBV6-3; D: NA; J: TRBJ1-6